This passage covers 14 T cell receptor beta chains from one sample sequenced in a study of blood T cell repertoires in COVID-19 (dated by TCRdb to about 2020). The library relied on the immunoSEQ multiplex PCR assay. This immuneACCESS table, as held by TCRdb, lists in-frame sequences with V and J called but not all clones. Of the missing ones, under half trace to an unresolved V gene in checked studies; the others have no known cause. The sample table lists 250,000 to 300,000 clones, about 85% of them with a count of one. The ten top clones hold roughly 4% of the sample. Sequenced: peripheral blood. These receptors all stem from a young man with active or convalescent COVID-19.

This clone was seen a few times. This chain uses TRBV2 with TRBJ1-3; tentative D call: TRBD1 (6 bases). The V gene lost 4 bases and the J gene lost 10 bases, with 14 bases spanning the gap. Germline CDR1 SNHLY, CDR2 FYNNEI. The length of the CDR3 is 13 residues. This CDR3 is CASSGGTTETIYF. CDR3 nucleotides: TGTGCCAGCAGTGGAGGGACAACGGAGACCATATATTTT.

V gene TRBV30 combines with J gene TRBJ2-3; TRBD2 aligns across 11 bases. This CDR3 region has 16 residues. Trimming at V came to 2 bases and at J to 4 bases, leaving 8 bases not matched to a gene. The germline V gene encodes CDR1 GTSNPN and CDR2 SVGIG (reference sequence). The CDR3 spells CAWSSTSGSLSDTQYF. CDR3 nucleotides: TGTGCCTGGAGTAGTACTAGCGGGAGTCTGTCAGATACGCAGTATTTT. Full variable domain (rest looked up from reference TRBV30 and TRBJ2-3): SQTIHQWPATLVQPVGSPLSLECTVEGTSNPNLYWYRQAAGRGLQLLFYSVGIGQISSEVPQNLSASRPQDRQFILSSKKLLLSDSGFYLCAWSSTSGSLSDTQYFGPGTRLTVL.

CDR3 in amino acids: CASSEQLAGLYNEQFF. DNA of the CDR3: TGTGCCAGCAGTGAGCAACTAGCGGGACTATACAATGAGCAGTTCTTC. V is TRBV6-1 and J is TRBJ2-1; 10 nucleotides align to TRBD2. The CDR3 is 16 residues long. In germline, CDR1 is MNHNS, CDR2 SASEGT. The V and J ends lost 3 bases and 4 bases, in that order; junction bases with no gene match: 6.

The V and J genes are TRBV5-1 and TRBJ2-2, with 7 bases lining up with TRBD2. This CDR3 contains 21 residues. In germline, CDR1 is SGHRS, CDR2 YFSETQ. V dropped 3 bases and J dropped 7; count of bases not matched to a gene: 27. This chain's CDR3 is CASSWGGNGPLLNLRGGELFF. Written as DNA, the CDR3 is TGCGCCAGCAGCTGGGGGGGGAACGGCCCCTTATTAAACCTGAGAGGCGGGGAGCTGTTTTTT.

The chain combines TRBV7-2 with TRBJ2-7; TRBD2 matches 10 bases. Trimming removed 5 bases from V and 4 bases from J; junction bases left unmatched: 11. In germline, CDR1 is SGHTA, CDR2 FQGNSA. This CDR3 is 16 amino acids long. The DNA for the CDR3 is TGTGCCAGCAGCCCGGTAGCGGGGGGCATTGGATACGAGCAGTACTTC. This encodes CASSPVAGGIGYEQYF.

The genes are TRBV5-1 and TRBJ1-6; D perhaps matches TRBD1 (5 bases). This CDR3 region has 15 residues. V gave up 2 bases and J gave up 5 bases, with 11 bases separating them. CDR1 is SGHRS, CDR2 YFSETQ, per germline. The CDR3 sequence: CASSFKGGDNSPLHF. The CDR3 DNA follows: TGCGCCAGCAGCTTCAAGGGAGGGGATAATTCACCCCTCCACTTT.

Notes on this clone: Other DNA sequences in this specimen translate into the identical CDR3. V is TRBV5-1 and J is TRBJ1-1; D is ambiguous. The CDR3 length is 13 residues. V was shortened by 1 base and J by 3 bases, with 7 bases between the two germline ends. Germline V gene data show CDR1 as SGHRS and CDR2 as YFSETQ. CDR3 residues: CASSLRQDTEAFF. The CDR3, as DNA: TGCGCCAGCAGCTTGAGGCAGGACACTGAAGCTTTCTTT.

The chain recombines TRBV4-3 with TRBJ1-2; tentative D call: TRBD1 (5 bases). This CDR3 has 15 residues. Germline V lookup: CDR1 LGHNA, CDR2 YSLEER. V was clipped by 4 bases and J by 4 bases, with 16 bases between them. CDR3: CASSPGMGGPYGYTF. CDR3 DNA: TGCGCCAGCAGCCCAGGGATGGGTGGACCCTATGGCTACACCTTC.

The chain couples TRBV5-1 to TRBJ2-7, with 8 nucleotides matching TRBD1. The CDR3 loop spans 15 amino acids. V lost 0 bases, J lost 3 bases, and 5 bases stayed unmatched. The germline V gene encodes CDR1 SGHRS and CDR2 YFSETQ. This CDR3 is CASSLGPGGSYEQYF. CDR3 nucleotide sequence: TGCGCCAGCAGCTTGGGTCCAGGGGGCAGCTACGAGCAGTACTTC.

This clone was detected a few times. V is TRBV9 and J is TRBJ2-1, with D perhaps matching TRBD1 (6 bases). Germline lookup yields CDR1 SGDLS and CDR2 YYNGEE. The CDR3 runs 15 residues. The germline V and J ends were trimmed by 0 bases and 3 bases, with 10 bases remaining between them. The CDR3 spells CASSVAGDNYNEQFF. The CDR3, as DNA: TGTGCCAGCAGCGTAGCTGGGGACAACTACAATGAGCAGTTCTTC.

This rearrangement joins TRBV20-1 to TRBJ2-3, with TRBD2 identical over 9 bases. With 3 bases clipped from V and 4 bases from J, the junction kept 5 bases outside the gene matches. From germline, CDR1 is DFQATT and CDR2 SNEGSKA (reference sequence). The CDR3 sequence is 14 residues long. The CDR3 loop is CSASKASGADTQYF. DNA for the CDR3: TGCAGTGCTAGTAAGGCTAGCGGGGCAGATACGCAGTATTTT.

In DNA form, the CDR3 reads TGTGCCAGCAGCCCCCGGGGGGGGGCGGGAGCCAAAAACATTCAGTACTTC. It encodes CASSPRGGAGAKNIQYF. This chain joins TRBV9 and TRBJ2-4, with 8 bases aligning to TRBD2. V trimming: 4 bases; J trimming: 0 bases; junction bases outside the gene matches: 9. From germline, CDR1 is SGDLS and CDR2 YYNGEE. The CDR3 totals 17 residues.

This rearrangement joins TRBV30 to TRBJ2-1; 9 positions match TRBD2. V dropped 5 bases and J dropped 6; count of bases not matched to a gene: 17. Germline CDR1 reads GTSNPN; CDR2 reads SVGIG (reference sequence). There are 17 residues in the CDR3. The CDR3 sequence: CAWENSRAGGFVNEQFF. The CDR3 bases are TGTGCCTGGGAGAACTCAAGAGCGGGAGGTTTCGTCAATGAGCAGTTCTTC.

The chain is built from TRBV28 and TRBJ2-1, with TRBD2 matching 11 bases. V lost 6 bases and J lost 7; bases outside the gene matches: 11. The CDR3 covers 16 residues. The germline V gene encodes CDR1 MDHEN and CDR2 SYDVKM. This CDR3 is CASSSYSGGALNEQFF. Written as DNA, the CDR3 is TGTGCCAGCAGCAGTTATAGCGGGGGGGCCCTGAATGAGCAGTTCTTC.